These 28 T cell receptor beta chains were all obtained from the same sample, sequenced in a study of T cell responses to AZD1222 COVID-19 vaccine. The protocol was immunoSEQ multiplex PCR, while the TCRdb copy is restricted to in-frame clones and leaves out a portion. The sample includes 150,000 to 180,000 clones, more than 90% of them seen just once. The sample here was peripheral blood, taken 28 days after the second AZD1222 dose. The receptors originated from an adult who received the AZD1222 COVID-19 vaccine.

This sequence joins TRBV15 and TRBJ2-3; 9 positions agree with TRBD2. CDR1 is LNHNV and CDR2 is YYDKDF in the germline V gene (reference sequence). Trimming at V came to 0 bases and at J to 3 bases, leaving 4 bases not matched to a gene. The CDR3 has 16 residues. The CDR3 DNA sequence: TGTGCCACCAGCAGAGATCGGGCGGGGGGGACAGATACGCAGTATTTT. This encodes CATSRDRAGGTDTQYF.

J is TRBJ1-5 and V is TRBV11-2; 7 bases map to TRBD1. Looked up from germline, CDR1 is SGHAT and CDR2 is FQNNGV. CDR3 size: 13 residues. The V and J ends lost 5 bases and 4 bases, in that order; junction bases with no gene match: 2. DNA of the CDR3: TGTGCCAGCAGCCGGGACAGTAATCAGCCCCAGCATTTT. Translating gives CASSRDSNQPQHF.

This chain uses TRBV7-9 with TRBJ1-2; a possible D gene is TRBD1 (5 bases). Per the germline V gene, CDR1 is SEHNR and CDR2 is FQNEAQ (reference sequence). The CDR3 runs to 18 residues. Between the trimmed V and J ends, which lost 5 bases and 2 bases, there was a span of 24 bases. This chain's CDR3 is CASSPRGGAYMTNYGYTF. The CDR3 DNA sequence: TGTGCCAGCAGCCCCCGCGGAGGGGCGTATATGACGAACTATGGCTACACCTTC.

The rearrangement joins TRBV27 to TRBJ1-5; D remains unclear. This CDR3 spans 13 amino acids. Deletions cut 5 bases from V and 5 bases from J, with 10 bases between. The germline gives CDR1 MNHEY, CDR2 SMNVEV (reference sequence). CDR3 DNA sequence: TGTGCCAGCAGTGCGTGGGAGGATCAGCCCCAGCATTTT. Protein product: CASSAWEDQPQHF.

The sample holds a few counts of this clone. As DNA, the CDR3 is TGTGCCAGCAGAACTAAGGGCATTGTAAGGACTGAAGCTTTCTTT. This sequence encodes CASRTKGIVRTEAFF. The J gene is TRBJ1-1, the V gene TRBV7-2; D is ambiguous. The CDR3 is 15 amino acids. Trimming took off 6 bases at V and 5 bases at J, with 19 bases between the two ends. Germline lookup yields CDR1 SGHTA and CDR2 FQGNSA. Based on the CDR3 plus reference TRBV7-2 and TRBJ1-1, the full variable domain is GAGVSQSPSNKVTEKGKDVELRCDPISGHTALYWYRQSLGQGLEFLIYFQGNSAPDKSGLPSDRFSAERTGGSVSTLTIQRTQQEDSAVYLCASRTKGIVRTEAFFGQGTRLTVV.

V gene TRBV7-3 combines with J gene TRBJ2-1; D not certain. The CDR3 consists of 13 residues. The V end lost 6 bases, the J end lost 10 bases, and 16 bases lay between the germline ends. CDR1 SGHTA and CDR2 FQGTGA come from the germline V gene. This CDR3 is CASSYYTDGEQFF. The CDR3 DNA sequence: TGTGCCAGCAGTTACTACACCGACGGGGAGCAGTTCTTC.

This chain connects TRBV6-5 to TRBJ2-7, with 13 bases matching TRBD2. CDR3 length: 13 amino acids. Germline lookup yields CDR1 MNHEY and CDR2 SVGAGI. Trimming took 10 bases from V and 4 from J; bases not matched to a gene: 4. DNA of the CDR3: TGTGCCACCCGGACTAGCGGGAGATACGAGCAGTACTTC. It codes for CATRTSGRYEQYF.

This clone has just one count. The CDR3 reads CASSLGPVYSPLHF. The CDR3 coding sequence is TGTGCCAGCAGTTTGGGGCCCGTTTATTCACCCCTCCACTTT. The rearrangement links TRBV6-5 to TRBJ1-6; possible D gene TRBD1, 5 bases. The V gene's germline CDR1 is MNHEY and CDR2 SVGAGI. The ends were cut back, 4 bases at V and 8 bases at J, with 12 bases in the middle. CDR3 size: 14 residues.

This chain joins TRBV28 and TRBJ1-5; perhaps TRBD1 as D (5 bases). Between the trimmed V and J ends, which lost 3 bases and 4 bases, there was a span of 13 bases. Germline V gives CDR1 MDHEN, CDR2 SYDVKM. This CDR3 has 15 amino acids. CDR3 coding DNA: TGTGCCAGCAGTTTCGGTGGGGCTAGGAATCAGCCCCAGCATTTT. Protein sequence: CASSFGGARNQPQHF.

The chain recombines TRBV25-1 with TRBJ2-7; tentative D call: TRBD2 (5 bases). The germline V gene has CDR1 MGHDK and CDR2 SYGVNS. Trimming took off 4 bases at V and 3 bases at J, with 7 bases between the two ends. CDR3 size: 12 residues. CDR3: CASSVGDYEQYF. CDR3 sequence (DNA): TGTGCCAGCAGTGTCGGGGACTACGAGCAGTACTTC.

The chain combines TRBV27 with TRBJ1-2; TRBD1 aligns across 10 bases. J was trimmed by 3 bases and V by 6 bases; bases with no gene match: 4. The CDR3 contains 14 residues. CDR1 and CDR2 (germline): MNHEY, SMNVEV (reference sequence). The CDR3 DNA is TGTGCCAGCAGGTCCGGGACAGGGGACTATGGCTACACCTTC. Its protein is CASRSGTGDYGYTF.

This rearrangement joins TRBV5-6 to TRBJ1-6; D gene uncertain. Deletions cut 0 bases from V and 7 bases from J, with 8 bases between. Germline CDR1 reads SGHDT; CDR2 reads YYEEEE. The CDR3 has 14 amino acids. This CDR3 reads CASSLDARNSPLHF. CDR3 DNA: TGTGCCAGCAGCTTGGATGCCCGGAATTCACCCCTCCACTTT.

This sequence joins TRBV27 and TRBJ2-3; 7 nucleotides align to TRBD2. Unmatched junction bases numbered 6, after V lost 8 bases and J lost 4 bases. The germline V gene encodes CDR1 MNHEY and CDR2 SMNVEV (reference sequence). This CDR3 contains 13 residues. The CDR3 loop is CASGRGEADTQYF. The CDR3 DNA follows: TGTGCCAGCGGTCGGGGGGAGGCAGATACGCAGTATTTT.

This clone was observed a few times. The rearrangement links TRBV28 to TRBJ1-5; TRBD1 agrees at 7 bases. The CDR3 is 15 amino acids. Germline values: CDR1 MDHEN, CDR2 SYDVKM. Unmatched junction bases numbered 5, after V lost 2 bases and J lost 4 bases. The CDR3 region has the DNA TGTGCCAGCAGTTTAACAGGGGCCAGGAATCAGCCCCAGCATTTT. This gives the protein CASSLTGARNQPQHF.

The rearrangement joins TRBV27 to TRBJ2-1; TRBD2 agrees at 7 bases. V gave up 8 bases and J gave up 1 base; unmatched junction bases: 2. The germline V gene has CDR1 MNHEY and CDR2 SMNVEV (reference sequence). The CDR3 is 13 amino acids. This chain's CDR3 is CASGTTSYNEQFF. As DNA, the CDR3 is TGTGCCAGCGGGACTACTTCCTACAATGAGCAGTTCTTC.

The V call is TRBV5-1, the J call TRBJ2-7; tentative D call: TRBD1 (5 bases). The germline V gene encodes CDR1 SGHRS and CDR2 YFSETQ. V lost 6 bases to trimming and J lost 1 base, with 20 bases between them. The CDR3 covers 16 residues. The CDR3 sequence: CASKRASQGTSYEQYF. In nucleotides, the CDR3 is TGCGCCAGCAAGCGCGCCTCTCAGGGAACATCCTACGAGCAGTACTTC.

The chain carries TRBV27 and TRBJ1-6; D is unclear. V lost 3 bases to trimming and J lost 9 bases, with 12 bases between them. This CDR3 has 14 residues. In germline, CDR1 is MNHEY, CDR2 SMNVEV (reference sequence). CDR3 DNA sequence: TGTGCCAGCAGTTTTACGTCATACGGTTCACCCCTCCACTTT. Its protein product is CASSFTSYGSPLHF.

This chain connects TRBV9 to TRBJ2-5, with TRBD2 as a possible D gene (6 bases). There are 12 residues in the CDR3. Trimming cost V 4 bases and J 4 bases, with 8 bases left between them. The V gene's germline CDR1 is SGDLS and CDR2 YYNGEE. The CDR3 spells CASSKEGETQYF. In DNA form, the CDR3 reads TGTGCCAGCAGCAAGGAGGGAGAGACCCAGTACTTC. Full variable domain (remainder filled in from reference TRBV9 and TRBJ2-5): DSGVTQTPKHLITATGQRVTLRCSPRSGDLSVYWYQQSLDQGLQFLIQYYNGEERAKGNILERFSAQQFPDLHSELNLSSLELGDSALYFCASSKEGETQYFGPGTRLLVL.

The rearrangement joins TRBV9 to TRBJ2-3; D is undetermined. The V gene lost 4 bases and the J gene lost 2 bases, with 11 bases spanning the gap. The length of the CDR3 is 14 residues. Germline CDR1 is SGDLS and CDR2 is YYNGEE. CDR3 amino acids: CASSLRLDTDTQYF. The CDR3 nucleotides read TGTGCCAGCAGCCTAAGGCTAGACACAGATACGCAGTATTTT.

This chain connects TRBV7-2 to TRBJ2-3; D may match TRBD1 or TRBD2 (5 bases each). This CDR3 spans 15 amino acids. Trimming cost V 5 bases and J 0 bases, with 12 bases left between them. The germline V gene has CDR1 SGHTA and CDR2 FQGNSA. CDR3: CASSPRWDSTDTQYF. In nucleotides, the CDR3 is TGTGCCAGCAGCCCACGCTGGGACAGCACAGATACGCAGTATTTT.

V and J are TRBV20-1 and TRBJ1-5; 7 bases fit TRBD1. This CDR3 region has 15 residues. CDR1 and CDR2 from the germline V gene are DFQATT and SNEGSKA (reference sequence). J was trimmed by 3 bases and V by 3 bases; bases with no gene match: 8. CDR3 protein: CSASGGRGINQPQHF. CDR3 coding DNA: TGCAGTGCTAGTGGGGGCAGGGGGATCAATCAGCCCCAGCATTTT.

This chain joins TRBV19 and TRBJ2-3, with 9 bases aligning to TRBD2. Germline V gene data show CDR1 as LNHDA and CDR2 as SQIVND (reference sequence). The CDR3 length is 15 residues. With 5 bases clipped from V and 2 bases from J, the junction kept 5 bases outside the gene matches. For the CDR3, the DNA is TGTGCCAGTAGTGAGGGACTAGCCCTCACAGATACGCAGTATTTT. Translation gives CASSEGLALTDTQYF.

CDR3 sequence (DNA): TGTGCCAGCAGCGTAGACAAGGGCTTCTATGGCTACACCTTC. This codes for CASSVDKGFYGYTF. J is TRBJ1-2 and V is TRBV9, with D unclear. The V gene lost 0 bases and the J gene lost 4 bases, with 10 bases spanning the gap. Germline CDR1 reads SGDLS; CDR2 reads YYNGEE. The CDR3 is 14 residues long. Complete variable domain (other parts from reference TRBV9 and TRBJ1-2): DSGVTQTPKHLITATGQRVTLRCSPRSGDLSVYWYQQSLDQGLQFLIQYYNGEERAKGNILERFSAQQFPDLHSELNLSSLELGDSALYFCASSVDKGFYGYTFGSGTRLTVV.

The chain combines TRBV5-4 with TRBJ2-7, with TRBD1 as a possible D gene (5 bases). The V and J ends lost 5 bases and 5 bases respectively, with 14 bases between them. The CDR3 totals 13 residues. Germline values: CDR1 SGHNT, CDR2 YYREEE (reference sequence). The CDR3 DNA reads as TGTGCCAGCAGGTCAGGGTATTCCGACGAGCAGTACTTC. Residues: CASRSGYSDEQYF.

The gene calls are TRBV7-6 and TRBJ1-2; TRBD1 agrees at 7 bases. The germline V gene encodes CDR1 SGHVS and CDR2 FNYEAQ. V lost 1 base, J lost 4 bases, and 6 bases stayed unmatched. This CDR3 is built from 15 residues. Here the CDR3 reads CASSLGEGAAYGYTF. The CDR3 bases are TGTGCCAGCAGCTTAGGGGAGGGGGCAGCCTATGGCTACACCTTC.

This chain connects TRBV7-2 to TRBJ2-5; D is perhaps TRBD2 (7 bases). CDR1 SGHTA and CDR2 FQGNSA come from the germline V gene. Trimming took off 6 bases at V and 4 bases at J, with 15 bases between the two ends. This CDR3 has 14 residues. DNA of the CDR3: TGTGCCAGCAGTCCTGGGGGGGCGAGAGAGACCCAGTACTTC. Protein: CASSPGGARETQYF.

The V gene is TRBV7-3, the J gene TRBJ2-2; D remains ambiguous. This CDR3 comprises 17 residues. CDR1 SGHTA and CDR2 FQGTGA come from the germline V gene. The V end was cut by 2 bases, the J end by 5 bases, with 18 bases between. The CDR3 reads CASSLSGAGRTTGELFF. DNA for the CDR3: TGTGCCAGCAGCTTATCTGGAGCAGGACGAACGACCGGGGAGCTGTTTTTT.

The chain joins TRBV9 to TRBJ2-1; 7 nucleotides align to TRBD2. The J segment lost 5 bases and the V segment lost 0 bases, leaving 5 bases of the junction unmatched. Germline CDR1 and CDR2: SGDLS and YYNGEE. This CDR3 spans 15 amino acids. The CDR3 spells CASSVAGGSHNEQFF. In nucleotides, the CDR3 is TGTGCCAGCAGCGTAGCTGGCGGGAGCCACAATGAGCAGTTCTTC.